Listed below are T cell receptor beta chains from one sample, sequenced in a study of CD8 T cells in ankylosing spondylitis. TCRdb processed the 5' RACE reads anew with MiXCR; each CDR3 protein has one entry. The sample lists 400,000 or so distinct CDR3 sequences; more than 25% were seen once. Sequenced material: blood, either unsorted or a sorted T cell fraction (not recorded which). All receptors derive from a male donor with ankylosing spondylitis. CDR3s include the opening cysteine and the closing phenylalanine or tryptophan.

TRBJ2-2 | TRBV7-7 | CASSPRQNTGELSF
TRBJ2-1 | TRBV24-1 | CATSDPGQGGSEQFF
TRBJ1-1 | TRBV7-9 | CASSSLAGGNTEAFF
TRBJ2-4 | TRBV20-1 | CSAPRRGARGLTKNIQYF
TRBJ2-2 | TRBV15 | CATSRSGNTGELFF
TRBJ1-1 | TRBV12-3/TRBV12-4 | CASSRGQAFTEAFF
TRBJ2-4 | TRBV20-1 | CSASSQTSGKKNIQYF
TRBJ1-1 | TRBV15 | CATSRGTGGNTEAFF
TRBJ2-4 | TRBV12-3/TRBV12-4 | CASSRGEVGNIQYF
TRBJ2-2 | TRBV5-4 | CASSLTGGYTGELFF
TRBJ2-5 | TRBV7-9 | CASSRGTGTQYF
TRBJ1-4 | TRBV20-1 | CSAGPAGTEKLFF
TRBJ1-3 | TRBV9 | CASSPRGTAFSGNTIYF
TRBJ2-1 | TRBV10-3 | CAIGFGLTGVEEQFF
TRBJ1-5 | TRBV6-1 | CASRDRDYSNQPQHF
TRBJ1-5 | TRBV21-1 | CASSGAWPQHF
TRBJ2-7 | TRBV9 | CASSARSDVTYEQYF
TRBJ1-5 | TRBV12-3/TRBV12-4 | CASSFDQGSQPQHF
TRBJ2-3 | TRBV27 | CASTKREGDTQYF
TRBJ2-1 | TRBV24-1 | CATSVLTGTGAHQQFF
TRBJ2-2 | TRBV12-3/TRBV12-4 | CATRLGGNPGELFF
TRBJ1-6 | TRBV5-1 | CASSLSAENSPLHF
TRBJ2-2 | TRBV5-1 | CASSLAATPNTGELFF
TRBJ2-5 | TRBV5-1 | CASSLLPGPQETQYF
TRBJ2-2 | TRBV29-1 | CSGNRGDAGELFF
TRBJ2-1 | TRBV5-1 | CASSLGDTYNEQFF
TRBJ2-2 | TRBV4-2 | CASSQNPGLAGQNTGELFF
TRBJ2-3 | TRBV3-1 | CASSRPGRDTQYF
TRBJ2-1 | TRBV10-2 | CASSESLAQSNEQFF
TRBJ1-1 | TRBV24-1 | CATSPRDRNDEAFF
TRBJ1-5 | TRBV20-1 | CSASGQNNQPQHF
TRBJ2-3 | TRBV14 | CASSQEWGEDTQYF
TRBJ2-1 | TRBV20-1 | CSARENSWNEQFF
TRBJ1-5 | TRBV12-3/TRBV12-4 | CASSWNRGGNQPQHF
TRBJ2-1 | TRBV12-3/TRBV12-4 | CASRQSGTSDVQFF
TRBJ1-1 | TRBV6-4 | CASSGEGPSMNTEAFF
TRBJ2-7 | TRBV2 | CASSGDSAYEQYF
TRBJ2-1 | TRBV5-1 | CASSSWTQGRLVNEQFF
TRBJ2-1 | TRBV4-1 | CASSQDPQVWRNEQFF
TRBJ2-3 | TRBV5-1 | CASSLAGYTTDTQYF
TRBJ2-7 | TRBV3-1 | CASSPLPDRASYEQYF
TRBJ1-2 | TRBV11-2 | CASSQDREYYGYTF